Listed below are T cell receptor beta chains from one sample, sequenced in a study of shared clonotypes between healthy human individuals. The protocol was immunoSEQ multiplex PCR, while the TCRdb copy is restricted to in-frame clones and leaves out a portion. This sample carries roughly 640,000 clones, around 97% of them seen once, and the ten largest clones take roughly 0.055%. Sequencing was performed on naive CD4+ T cells sorted from blood. Every receptor here comes from a woman aged 25 to 45 in good health. CDR3s include the opening cysteine and the closing phenylalanine or tryptophan. D genes are given only for firm matches. Clone size, where shown, is once, few, many, or a class for clones that have expanded.

d_gene: TRBD1
v_gene: TRBV28
j_gene: TRBJ1-4
abundance: NA
CDR3aa: CASSFPPGQGNEKLFF
CDR3nt: TGTGCCAGCAGTTTCCCTCCAGGACAGGGGAATGAAAAACTGTTTTTT

d_gene: TRBD2
v_gene: TRBV18
j_gene: TRBJ2-7
abundance: NA
CDR3aa: CASSLTGRANYEQYF
CDR3nt: TGTGCCAGCTCCCTGACCGGGAGGGCTAACTACGAGCAGTACTTC

d_gene: TRBD1
v_gene: TRBV7-8
j_gene: TRBJ2-5
abundance: NA
CDR3aa: CASSFQGVASQETQYF
CDR3nt: TGTGCCAGCAGCTTCCAGGGGGTCGCGTCCCAAGAGACCCAGTACTTC

d_gene: NA
v_gene: TRBV7-3
j_gene: TRBJ2-3
abundance: NA
CDR3aa: CASSQPATGTDTQYF
CDR3nt: TGTGCCAGCAGCCAGCCGGCGACAGGCACAGATACGCAGTATTTT

d_gene: NA
v_gene: TRBV27
j_gene: TRBJ2-1
abundance: NA
CDR3aa: CASSLGGDSQFF
CDR3nt: TGTGCCAGCAGTTTAGGAGGAGACAGTCAGTTCTTC

d_gene: NA
v_gene: TRBV5-1
j_gene: TRBJ2-2
abundance: few
CDR3aa: CASSLDGNTGELFF
CDR3nt: TGCGCCAGCAGCTTGGACGGGAACACCGGGGAGCTGTTTTTT

d_gene: NA
v_gene: TRBV19
j_gene: TRBJ2-1
abundance: NA
CDR3aa: CASSITPSPYNEQFF
CDR3nt: TGTGCCAGTAGTATCACACCCTCACCATACAATGAGCAGTTCTTC

d_gene: TRBD2
v_gene: TRBV18
j_gene: TRBJ2-3
abundance: NA
CDR3aa: CASSPPVSSGRKDTQYF
CDR3nt: TGTGCCAGCTCACCACCGGTGTCTAGCGGGAGGAAAGATACGCAGTATTTT

d_gene: TRBD2
v_gene: TRBV28
j_gene: TRBJ2-7
abundance: NA
CDR3aa: CASSLTSGSHFSYEQYF
CDR3nt: TGTGCCAGCAGCCTTACTAGCGGGAGTCATTTTAGCTACGAGCAGTACTTC

d_gene: TRBD1
v_gene: TRBV7-2
j_gene: TRBJ2-7
abundance: NA
CDR3aa: CASSQNRGPYEQYF
CDR3nt: TGTGCCAGCAGCCAGAACAGGGGACCTTACGAGCAGTACTTC

d_gene: NA
v_gene: TRBV11-3
j_gene: TRBJ2-5
abundance: NA
CDR3aa: CASSFRGGETQYF
CDR3nt: TGTGCCAGCAGCTTCAGGGGGGGAGAGACCCAGTACTTC

d_gene: TRBD2
v_gene: TRBV18
j_gene: TRBJ2-7
abundance: NA
CDR3aa: CASSPGGYEQYF
CDR3nt: TGTGCCAGCTCCCCGGGGGGCTACGAGCAGTACTTC

d_gene: NA
v_gene: TRBV15
j_gene: TRBJ2-7
abundance: NA
CDR3aa: CATSRAGGLSYEQYF
CDR3nt: TGTGCCACCAGCAGAGCCGGCGGACTCTCCTACGAGCAGTACTTC

d_gene: TRBD2
v_gene: TRBV2
j_gene: TRBJ2-4
abundance: NA
CDR3aa: CASSVGSGRALDIQYF
CDR3nt: TGTGCCAGCAGTGTTGGTAGCGGGAGGGCCCTGGACATTCAGTACTTC

d_gene: TRBD1
v_gene: TRBV28
j_gene: TRBJ1-6
abundance: NA
CDR3aa: CASSSPRDRGGNNSPLHF
CDR3nt: TGTGCCAGCAGTTCTCCTCGGGACAGGGGAGGCAATAATTCACCCCTCCACTTT

d_gene: NA
v_gene: TRBV9
j_gene: TRBJ1-1
abundance: NA
CDR3aa: CASSFGFSSAEAFF
CDR3nt: TGTGCCAGCAGTTTTGGATTTTCTTCAGCTGAAGCTTTCTTT

d_gene: NA
v_gene: TRBV12-2
j_gene: TRBJ2-1
abundance: NA
CDR3aa: CASRFRSEQFF
CDR3nt: TGTGCAAGTCGCTTCCGCTCTGAGCAGTTCTTC

d_gene: NA
v_gene: TRBV28
j_gene: TRBJ2-3
abundance: NA
CDR3aa: CASRIGPSTDTQYF
CDR3nt: TGTGCCAGCAGGATTGGGCCTAGCACAGATACGCAGTATTTT

d_gene: NA
v_gene: TRBV10-1
j_gene: TRBJ1-3
abundance: once
CDR3aa: CASSDNPAGNTIYF
CDR3nt: TGCGCCAGCAGTGATAACCCCGCGGGAAACACCATATATTTT

d_gene: NA
v_gene: TRBV2
j_gene: TRBJ2-1
abundance: NA
CDR3aa: CASSEALGRQFF
CDR3nt: TGTGCCAGCAGTGAAGCGCTGGGGCGGCAGTTCTTC